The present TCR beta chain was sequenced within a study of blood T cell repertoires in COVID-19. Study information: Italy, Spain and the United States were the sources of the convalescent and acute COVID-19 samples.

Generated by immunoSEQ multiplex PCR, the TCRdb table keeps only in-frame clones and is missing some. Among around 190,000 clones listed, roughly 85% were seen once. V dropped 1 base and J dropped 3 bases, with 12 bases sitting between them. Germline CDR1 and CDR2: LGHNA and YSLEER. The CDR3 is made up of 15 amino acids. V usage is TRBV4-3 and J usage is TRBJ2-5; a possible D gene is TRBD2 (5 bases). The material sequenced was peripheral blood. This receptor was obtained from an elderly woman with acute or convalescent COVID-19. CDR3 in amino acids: CASSQAAEAEETQYF. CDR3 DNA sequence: TGCGCCAGCAGCCAAGCTGCGGAAGCGGAAGAGACCCAGTACTTC.